This TCR beta chain derives from a study of blood T cell repertoires in COVID-19. This clone was recorded a few times. Shortly before study entry, within 2 weeks, exposed participants had met a COVID-19 case. CDR1 SGHNT and CDR2 YYREEE come from the germline V gene (reference sequence). V lost 0 bases, J lost 4 bases, and 16 bases lay in between. CDR3 length equals 16 residues. Sequencing was performed with immunoSEQ multiplex PCR; in TCRdb, only in-frame clones are kept and a portion is missing. Of 50,000 to 70,000 clones listed, around 65% were seen once; the top ten hold approximately 50%. The sequence derives from a woman aged 55-75 years who had been exposed to COVID-19. The chain uses TRBV5-4 and TRBJ1-1, with D maybe TRBD1 (6 bases). The sample was PBMCs or T cells enriched from blood (not recorded which). CDR3 in DNA: TGTGCCAGCAGCTTGGGCTCTAGGACAGTAGGCACTGAAGCTTTCTTT. It translates to CASSLGSRTVGTEAFF. Variable domain in full (rest from reference TRBV5-4 and TRBJ1-1): ETGVTQSPTHLIKTRGQQVTLRCSSQSGHNTVSWYQQALGQGPQFIFQYYREEENGRGNFPPRFSGLQFPNYSSELNVNALELDDSALYLCASSLGSRTVGTEAFFGQGTRLTVV.